The 12 T cell receptor beta chains in this list originate from one sample, sequenced in a study of CD8 T cells in Susac syndrome. The RNA, roughly 0.5 to 1 ug, was put through reverse transcription using random hexamers. TCRdb ran MiXCR on the immunoSEQ multiplex PCR reads and lists one entry per CDR3 protein. The table records about 190,000 distinct CDR3 sequences, approximately 94% of them present only once. Sequencing input: CD4+ T cells from PBMCs. Every receptor here comes from a human donor with Susac syndrome.

The chain combines TRBV20-1 with TRBJ2-7, with 10 bases fitting TRBD2. The CDR3 extends over 12 amino acids. Germline CDR1 and CDR2: DFQATT and SNEGSKA (reference sequence). The V segment lost 2 bases and the J segment 6 bases; nucleotides outside the gene matches: 1. The CDR3 loop is CSARSGRGEQYF. For the CDR3, the DNA is TGCAGTGCTAGAAGCGGGAGGGGCGAGCAGTACTTC.

The CDR3 nucleotides read TGTGCCAGCAGGCCCGGTTCGGGGACTGAAGCTTTCTTT. As protein: CASRPGSGTEAFF. V and J are TRBV12-3 or TRBV12-4 and TRBJ1-1; D call uncertain. Deletions cut 6 bases from V and 5 bases from J, with 13 bases between. The CDR3 has 13 amino acids.

The chain links TRBV30 to TRBJ2-3; 12 bases are shared with TRBD2. The length of the CDR3 is 17 residues. Per germline, CDR1 GTSNPN and CDR2 SVGIG (reference sequence). V gave up 3 bases and J gave up 0 bases; unmatched junction bases: 7. The CDR3 DNA follows: TGTGCCTGGAGCGTCTCTAGCGGGGGGGGTAGCACAGATACGCAGTATTTT. Translating gives CAWSVSSGGGSTDTQYF.

This rearrangement joins TRBV5-4 to TRBJ1-2; 9 bases are shared with TRBD1. The length of the CDR3 is 16 residues. The germline gives CDR1 SGHNT, CDR2 YYREEE (reference sequence). J gave up 8 bases and V 0 bases, and 11 bases lay outside the gene matches. The CDR3 protein is CASSLGLQQGARGYTF. The CDR3 nucleotides are TGTGCCAGCAGCTTGGGACTCCAACAGGGGGCCCGAGGCTACACCTTC.

This clonotype was counted once. V is TRBV29-1 and J is TRBJ1-3; weak D call: TRBD1 (6 bases). Per the germline V gene, CDR1 is SQVTM and CDR2 is ANQGSEA. The CDR3 has 12 residues. V was trimmed by 6 bases and J by 2 bases, leaving 8 bases between them. This chain's CDR3 is CSVEGAGNTIYF. The CDR3 bases are TGCAGCGTCGAGGGGGCTGGAAACACCATATATTTT.

The chain is built from TRBV7-2 and TRBJ2-1; TRBD2 matches at 8 bases. V dropped 7 bases and J dropped 1; count of bases not matched to a gene: 6. This CDR3 region has 15 residues. Per germline, CDR1 SGHTA and CDR2 FQGNSA. CDR3 sequence reads: CASTNRGGSYNEQFF. Here the CDR3 DNA reads TGTGCCAGCACCAATCGGGGGGGATCCTACAATGAGCAGTTCTTC.

The rearrangement uses TRBV6-5 and TRBJ1-4, with D tentatively TRBD1 (6 bases). This CDR3 comprises 17 residues. Trimming pared 2 bases from V and 0 bases from J, leaving 13 bases between. Germline CDR1 and CDR2: MNHEY and SVGAGI. DNA for the CDR3: TGTGCCAGCAGTTACAGAGGACAGCCTGCAACTAATGAAAAACTGTTTTTT. Amino acid sequence: CASSYRGQPATNEKLFF.

The rearrangement joins TRBV7-8 to TRBJ1-1; 7 bases agree with TRBD1. Per germline, CDR1 SGHVS and CDR2 FQNEAQ. The CDR3 is made up of 13 amino acids. V lost 5 bases to trimming and J lost 3 bases; unmatched junction nucleotides: 3. CDR3 sequence reads: CASSPDRDTEAFF. Here the CDR3 DNA reads TGTGCCAGCAGCCCTGACAGGGACACTGAAGCTTTCTTT. The full variable domain, in which reference TRBV7-8 and TRBJ1-1 provide the parts outside the CDR3, is GAGVSQSPRYKVAKRGQDVALRCDPISGHVSLFWYQQALGQGPEFLTYFQNEAQLDKSGLPSDRFFAERPEGSVSTLKIQRTQQEDSAVYLCASSPDRDTEAFFGQGTRLTVV.

The J gene is TRBJ1-3, the V gene TRBV30; D unresolved. Trimming took 0 bases from V and 8 from J, leaving 5 bases between them. Germline CDR1 and CDR2: GTSNPN and SVGIG (reference sequence). This CDR3 has 11 amino acids. DNA of the CDR3: TGTGCCTGGAGTGTAATGGACACCATATATTTT. This encodes CAWSVMDTIYF.

The chain joins TRBV7-3 to TRBJ2-5, with 9 bases that match TRBD1. The CDR3 covers 16 residues. With 0 bases clipped from V and 4 bases from J, the junction kept 6 bases outside the gene matches. Germline assignment: CDR1 SGHTA and CDR2 FQGTGA. This CDR3 reads CASSLTTGGEGETQYF. The CDR3 bases are TGTGCCAGCAGCTTAACCACAGGGGGCGAAGGAGAGACCCAGTACTTC.

In its sample, this clonotype was seen once. This chain joins TRBV27 and TRBJ2-3; 8 positions match TRBD2. The CDR3 totals 17 residues. The junction had 10 bases not matched to a gene; V was cut back by 3 bases and J by 2 bases. Germline V lookup: CDR1 MNHEY, CDR2 SMNVEV (reference sequence). CDR3 nucleotide sequence: TGTGCCAGCAGTTTTTCCTGGGGCGGGGGGCTCACAGATACGCAGTATTTT. Protein: CASSFSWGGGLTDTQYF.

The chain uses TRBV18 and TRBJ2-1; a possible D gene is TRBD1 (6 bases). CDR1 is KGHSH and CDR2 is LQKENI in the germline V gene. The CDR3 consists of 14 residues. Trimming left V 4 bases short and J 1 base short, with 8 bases between. The CDR3 bases are TGTGCCAGCTCACGAGGGGGATCCTACAATGAGCAGTTCTTC. It encodes CASSRGGSYNEQFF.